This TCR beta chain emerged from a study of blood T cells in healthy people across ages. Then a second PCR, running roughly 7 to 12 cycles, was carried out with a sample-barcoded 5' primer and a J-beta primer mix. Carrying 12 random nucleotides, a template-switch adaptor labeled each individual cDNA molecule. TCRdb fed the 5' RACE reads into MiXCR, producing one record per CDR3 protein. The profile shows fewer than 2,000,000 distinct CDR3 sequences, 30% to 40% of them singletons. This clonotype showed up just a few times. Per germline, CDR1 SGHTA and CDR2 FQGNSA. This CDR3 has 15 amino acids. Trimming shortened V by 5 bases and J by 5 bases, and 18 bases separated the two germline ends.

Material: blood. This chain links TRBV7-2 with TRBJ1-2, with D possibly matching TRBD1 (5 bases). The receptor comes from a woman aged 25 to 45 in good health. CDR3 in DNA: TGTGCCAGCAGCCCGGACACGGACGAGGGGTATGGCTACACCTTC. Amino acids: CASSPDTDEGYGYTF.